The subject of this entry is one T cell receptor beta chain. Its specificity is not known. The data were obtained in a study of T cell responses to AZD1222 COVID-19 vaccine. Broader study findings: Clonal diversity was possibly underestimated, and white British individuals and females predominated among donors. Following two doses of AZD1222, Spike-specific TCR breadth and depth rose. Repertoire sampling was restricted to post-peak T cell response timepoints.

This CDR3 has 15 amino acids. CDR1 and CDR2 from the germline V gene are LGHNA and YNFKEQ. The V end was cut by 0 bases, the J end by 3 bases, with 9 bases between. Sequencing used immunoSEQ multiplex PCR; TCRdb keeps in-frame clones, though not all of them. In the table there are around 130,000 clones, about 91% of which are singletons. Source: peripheral blood, taken on day 0 of AZD1222 vaccination. This sequence originates from an adult in good health. This rearrangement joins TRBV4-2 to TRBJ1-5; unclear D gene. This CDR3 is CASSQDYLINQPQHF. The CDR3 DNA is TGTGCCAGCAGCCAAGATTACTTAATCAATCAGCCCCAGCATTTT.